This passage covers 25 T cell receptor beta chains from one sample sequenced in a study of blood T cell repertoires in COVID-19. Clones were sequenced by immunoSEQ multiplex PCR, and TCRdb holds only the in-frame ones, with some missing. Among around 150,000 clones listed, around 80% were seen once. Sequenced input: PBMCs or T cells enriched from blood (not recorded which). The source is a woman aged 55 to 70 who had recovered from COVID-19.

The chain joins TRBV5-1 to TRBJ2-7, with 12 nucleotides matching TRBD1. Germline V lookup: CDR1 SGHRS, CDR2 YFSETQ. This CDR3 comprises 17 residues. V trimming: 0 bases; J trimming: 5 bases; junction bases outside the gene matches: 9. CDR3 sequence: CASSLVGDRGLRDEQYF. The CDR3 region has the DNA TGCGCCAGCAGCTTGGTTGGGGACAGGGGGCTTCGGGACGAGCAGTACTTC.

This clone was seen more than once but under ten times. V and J are TRBV9 and TRBJ2-1, with TRBD1 matching over 9 bases. J gave up 6 bases and V 0 bases, and 1 base lay outside the gene matches. The CDR3 runs 14 residues. Germline V lookup: CDR1 SGDLS, CDR2 YYNGEE. This chain's CDR3 is CASSVETGGNEQFF. DNA for the CDR3: TGTGCCAGCAGCGTAGAGACAGGGGGCAATGAGCAGTTCTTC.

J is TRBJ2-3 and V is TRBV3-1 (or the pseudogene TRBV3-2); 12 bases match TRBD2. J was trimmed by 5 bases and V by 2 bases; bases with no gene match: 8. The CDR3 totals 17 residues. CDR1 is LGHDT, CDR2 YNNKEL, per germline (reference sequence). This CDR3 reads CASSQYTSGGHKDTQYF. The CDR3 DNA follows: TGTGCCAGCAGCCAATACACTAGCGGGGGGCATAAAGATACGCAGTATTTT.

This chain links TRBV6-5 with TRBJ1-4; D remains ambiguous. Trimming shortened V by 7 bases and J by 6 bases, and 15 bases separated the two germline ends. There are 14 residues in the CDR3. Germline lookup yields CDR1 MNHEY and CDR2 SVGAGI. The DNA for the CDR3 is TGTGCCAGCACCTCGTTCGAGGGAGATGAAAAACTGTTTTTT. Its translation: CASTSFEGDEKLFF.

The genes are TRBV18 and TRBJ1-4; D not certain. Per germline, CDR1 KGHSH and CDR2 LQKENI. The CDR3 runs to 15 residues. V dropped 0 bases and J dropped 4 bases, with 9 bases sitting between them. This CDR3 is CASSPPSGSNEKLFF. CDR3 nucleotide sequence: TGTGCCAGCTCACCACCATCCGGGAGTAATGAAAAACTGTTTTTT.

V and J are TRBV29-1 and TRBJ2-3; TRBD1 aligns across 7 bases. The CDR3 is 14 residues long. CDR1 and CDR2 from the germline V gene are SQVTM and ANQGSEA. V lost 7 bases to trimming and J lost 2 bases; unmatched junction nucleotides: 9. CDR3 nucleotides: TGCAGCGCACGGACAGGCTATGTCACAGATACGCAGTATTTT. This gives the protein CSARTGYVTDTQYF.

The rearrangement joins TRBV2 to TRBJ1-2; D might be TRBD1 (5 bases). The CDR3 extends over 14 amino acids. Between the trimmed V and J ends, which lost 7 bases and 0 bases, there was a span of 12 bases. CDR1 and CDR2 (germline): SNHLY, FYNNEI. The CDR3 loop is CASTRQNSNYGYTF. CDR3 nucleotide sequence: TGTGCCAGCACCCGACAGAATTCTAACTATGGCTACACCTTC.

This chain links TRBV19 with TRBJ2-1, with D possibly being TRBD1 (6 bases). Germline V lookup: CDR1 LNHDA, CDR2 SQIVND (reference sequence). There are 11 residues in the CDR3. V was trimmed by 8 bases and J by 8 bases, leaving 10 bases between them. The CDR3, as DNA: TGTGCCAGTTCACAGGGCTATGAGCAGTTCTTC. The encoded protein is CASSQGYEQFF.

The V call is TRBV29-1, the J call TRBJ2-2; no clear D gene. CDR1 and CDR2 from the germline V gene are SQVTM and ANQGSEA. Trimming shortened V by 6 bases and J by 7 bases, and 9 bases separated the two germline ends. The CDR3 covers 11 residues. As DNA, the CDR3 is TGCAGCGTCACACGGGTCGGGGAGCTGTTTTTT. This encodes CSVTRVGELFF.

This clone was counted a few times. The chain carries TRBV4-1 and TRBJ2-5, with 8 bases aligning to TRBD2. Per germline, CDR1 MGHRA and CDR2 YSYEKL. Germline trimming cut 2 bases from V and 2 bases from J; bases unmatched to any gene: 4. The CDR3 loop spans 15 amino acids. CDR3 DNA: TGCGCCAGCAGCCAACCCGGGACTAGACAAGAGACCCAGTACTTC. This sequence encodes CASSQPGTRQETQYF.

V is TRBV9 and J is TRBJ2-3; TRBD1 is a possible D gene (5 bases). The CDR3 is 16 residues long. CDR1 is SGDLS, CDR2 YYNGEE, per germline. V lost 2 bases and J 2 bases, leaving 15 bases between the germline ends. CDR3 sequence: CASSVLPDTATDTQYF. The CDR3 nucleotides are TGTGCCAGCAGCGTTCTCCCGGACACAGCCACAGATACGCAGTATTTT.

This clone was counted at least ten times. The identical CDR3 is also encoded by other nucleotide sequences in the sample. This chain joins TRBV7-2 and TRBJ2-1, with D perhaps TRBD1 (5 bases). V was trimmed by 6 bases and J by 4 bases, leaving 13 bases between them. Germline V gene sequence: CDR1 SGHTA, CDR2 FQGNSA. The CDR3 runs 14 residues. The CDR3 region has the DNA TGTGCCAGCAGTCCAACCCAGGGTTACAATGAGCAGTTCTTC. It specifies CASSPTQGYNEQFF.

This clone has a handful of counts. The gene calls are TRBV20-1 and TRBJ1-1; D gene uncertain. Trimming took off 3 bases at V and 5 bases at J, with 10 bases between the two ends. The CDR3 covers 12 residues. Germline V gives CDR1 DFQATT, CDR2 SNEGSKA (reference sequence). CDR3 nucleotides: TGCAGTGCTAGTTTCGGGGTTACTGAAGCTTTCTTT. Encoded protein: CSASFGVTEAFF.

The V call is TRBV4-1, the J call TRBJ2-3, with 8 bases identical to TRBD1. CDR1 and CDR2 (germline): MGHRA, YSYEKL. J lost 1 base, V lost 1 base, and 10 bases had no gene match. The CDR3 totals 18 residues. CDR3 amino acids: CASSQVYLGTGGTDTQYF. DNA for the CDR3: TGCGCCAGCAGCCAAGTGTATCTGGGGACAGGAGGCACAGATACGCAGTATTTT.

The CDR3 DNA reads TGTGCCAGCTGGGACAGGGAGAAACGGAATCAGCCCCAGCATTTT. The encoded protein is CASWDREKRNQPQHF. The rearrangement uses TRBV6-5 and TRBJ1-5, with TRBD1 matching over 9 bases. From germline, CDR1 is MNHEY and CDR2 SVGAGI. This CDR3 region has 15 residues. J lost 4 bases, V lost 8 bases, and 9 bases had no gene match.

This clone was observed a handful of times. Distinct nucleotide sequences in the sample also encode this CDR3. This chain uses TRBV29-1 with TRBJ2-2; the match to TRBD2 covers 14 bases. After removal of 6 bases from V and 1 base from J, the junction contained 4 bases not matched to a gene. CDR3 length: 16 amino acids. The V gene's germline CDR1 is SQVTM and CDR2 ANQGSEA. CDR3 bases: TGCAGCGTAGAGGGACTAGCGGGGGTGAACACCGGGGAGCTGTTTTTT. Encoded protein: CSVEGLAGVNTGELFF.

The gene calls are TRBV6-6 and TRBJ1-6; tentative D call: TRBD1 (5 bases). Trimming shortened V by 1 base and J by 0 bases, and 7 bases separated the two germline ends. The CDR3 loop spans 16 amino acids. Germline lookup yields CDR1 MNHNY and CDR2 SVGAGI (reference sequence). CDR3 sequence reads: CASSYYRSSYNSPLHF. For the CDR3, the DNA is TGTGCCAGCAGTTACTACAGGAGCTCCTATAATTCACCCCTCCACTTT.

This clone was picked up one time. Here the CDR3 reads CASSSPSSYEQYF. CDR3 in DNA: TGTGCCAGCAGTTCACCGAGCTCCTACGAGCAGTACTTC. The chain is built from TRBV6-5 and TRBJ2-7, with D hard to call. CDR3 length: 13 residues. CDR1 is MNHEY, CDR2 SVGAGI, per germline. V was shortened by 4 bases and J by 0 bases, with 7 bases between the two germline ends.

This chain uses TRBV2 with TRBJ2-3, with 9 bases identical to TRBD1. The CDR3 length is 16 residues. Germline CDR1 SNHLY, CDR2 FYNNEI. V lost 6 bases to trimming and J lost 5 bases; unmatched junction nucleotides: 12. This chain's CDR3 is CASRLSPGQGGDTQYF. The CDR3 DNA reads TGTGCCAGCAGGCTATCTCCGGGACAGGGAGGAGATACGCAGTATTTT.

The V and J genes are TRBV5-1 and TRBJ1-6; D uncertain. The CDR3 is made up of 17 amino acids. V was clipped by 0 bases and J by 3 bases, with 13 bases between them. CDR1 and CDR2 (germline): SGHRS, YFSETQ. DNA for the CDR3: TGCGCCAGCAGCTTGGAGTCTGCGGGAAACTATAATTCACCCCTCCACTTT. Protein product: CASSLESAGNYNSPLHF.

The sample holds a few counts of this clone. This chain links TRBV2 with TRBJ1-1; the D gene is possibly TRBD1 (6 bases). CDR1 is SNHLY and CDR2 is FYNNEI in the germline V gene. The V end was cut by 7 bases, the J end by 4 bases, with 10 bases between. This CDR3 has 12 amino acids. The CDR3: CASNSGATEAFF. Here the CDR3 DNA reads TGTGCCAGCAATTCAGGGGCCACTGAAGCTTTCTTT.

This clone was seen a few times. This chain joins TRBV28 and TRBJ1-3; D gene ambiguous. Germline V gives CDR1 MDHEN, CDR2 SYDVKM. This CDR3 spans 13 amino acids. The ends were cut back, 1 base at V and 4 bases at J, with 5 bases in the middle. This CDR3 is CASSLLQGNTIYF. In nucleotides, the CDR3 is TGTGCCAGCAGTTTATTACAGGGAAACACCATATATTTT.

In its sample, this clone was seen once. The rearrangement links TRBV11-2 to TRBJ2-2; 8 positions match TRBD1. V shed 0 bases, J shed 6 bases, and the junction held 9 bases outside the gene matches. The CDR3 has 17 residues. CDR1 and CDR2 from the germline V gene are SGHAT and FQNNGV. As DNA, the CDR3 is TGTGCCAGCAGCTTAGACTACGGACAGGGTCTGGCCGGGGAGCTGTTTTTT. The encoded protein is CASSLDYGQGLAGELFF.

This clone came up once. The CDR3: CACEANSPLHF. DNA of the CDR3: TGTGCCTGTGAGGCCAATTCACCCCTCCACTTT. The genes are TRBV30 and TRBJ1-6; D ambiguous. The V gene's germline CDR1 is GTSNPN and CDR2 SVGIG (reference sequence). The CDR3 spans 11 residues. Trimming shortened V by 6 bases and J by 7 bases, and 7 bases separated the two germline ends.

V usage is TRBV7-3 and J usage is TRBJ2-4; TRBD1 is a possible D gene (6 bases). Looked up from germline, CDR1 is SGHTA and CDR2 is FQGTGA. Trimming shortened V by 5 bases and J by 3 bases, and 11 bases separated the two germline ends. This CDR3 is built from 14 residues. DNA of the CDR3: TGTGCCAGCAGCCCAGGACAGAACAAAAACATTCAGTACTTC. It specifies CASSPGQNKNIQYF.